This TCR beta chain is drawn from a study of post-analysis software for immune sequencing data. Background on the study: Some patients lacked subtype; others had relapsing-remitting, secondary progressive or progressive-relapsing disease. Points from the study as a whole: Diversity measured as normalized Chao1 was significantly lower in multiple sclerosis patients than in controls. Strong co-clustering by F measure linked samples that shared a preparation batch. TRBV5-6, TRBV5-1 and TRBV20-1 belonged to a set of roughly 5 TRBV segments that were more frequent in patients than controls.

Comment on this clonotype: Antigen specificity is unknown.

Looked up from germline, CDR1 is SGHRS and CDR2 is YFSETQ. Trimming removed 4 bases from V and 1 base from J; junction bases left unmatched: 8. The CDR3 consists of 16 residues. Unique molecular identifiers were carried by the TCR beta cDNA libraries. T cells numbering about 0.85 to 10 million yielded cDNA molecules that totaled about 500,000. Using its own MiXCR run on the PCR reads, TCRdb lists one record per CDR3 protein. In the table there are about 800,000 distinct CDR3 sequences, roughly 27% of which are singletons. The source material was blood. The rearrangement links TRBV5-1 to TRBJ2-5, with TRBD2 identical over 9 bases. The sequence was obtained from a girl aged 5-17 years with multiple sclerosis. The CDR3 DNA is TGCGCCAGCAGCGCGAGACTAGCGGATTTCCAAGAGACCCAGTACTTC. It is translated as CASSARLADFQETQYF.